Following are 29 T cell receptor beta chains from one sample sequenced in a study of blood T cell repertoires in COVID-19. Assay used: immunoSEQ multiplex PCR; TCRdb lists only in-frame clones, some missing. The table lists more than 250,000 clones, roughly 80% of them singletons. The source material was PBMCs or T cells enriched from blood (not recorded which). These receptors were collected from a man in his forties who had been exposed to COVID-19.

This rearrangement joins TRBV9 to TRBJ1-3, with 8 bases fitting TRBD1. V lost 7 bases and J lost 2; bases outside the gene matches: 5. This CDR3 has 14 residues. CDR1 and CDR2 (germline): SGDLS, YYNGEE. The DNA for the CDR3 is TGTGCCAGCTCGCAGGGGGCTGCTGGAAACACCATATATTTT. Protein product: CASSQGAAGNTIYF.

J is TRBJ1-2 and V is TRBV6-4, with 7 bases lining up with TRBD1. The CDR3 extends over 14 amino acids. Looked up from germline, CDR1 is MRHNA and CDR2 is SNTAGT. The ends lost 6 bases at V and 1 base at J; junction bases unmatched: 5. In DNA, the CDR3 is TGTGCCAGCAGCCCGGGGACAGTTAACTATGGCTACACCTTC. Translation gives CASSPGTVNYGYTF.

The chain is built from TRBV19 and TRBJ1-1, with D perhaps TRBD1 (6 bases). CDR1 LNHDA and CDR2 SQIVND come from the germline V gene (reference sequence). This CDR3 region has 13 residues. The V end lost 9 bases, the J end lost 0 bases, and 11 bases lay between the germline ends. CDR3 loop: CASETGMNTEAFF. The CDR3 DNA reads TGTGCCAGCGAGACAGGAATGAACACTGAAGCTTTCTTT.

J is TRBJ1-4 and V is TRBV10-3; 11 bases match TRBD1. The germline V gene encodes CDR1 ENHRY and CDR2 SYGVKD. This CDR3 spans 14 amino acids. V was clipped by 5 bases and J by 7 bases; unmatched bases: 3. The CDR3 here is CAISRTGGGEKLFF. CDR3 bases: TGTGCCATCAGTCGGACAGGGGGCGGTGAAAAACTGTTTTTT.

This chain links TRBV5-4 with TRBJ1-1; 11 nucleotides line up with TRBD1. The CDR3 length is 13 residues. Trimming took 3 bases from V and 7 from J; bases not matched to a gene: 2. Germline V gives CDR1 SGHNT, CDR2 YYREEE (reference sequence). This CDR3 is CASSSDRGHEAFF. CDR3 in DNA: TGTGCCAGCAGCTCGGACAGGGGGCATGAAGCTTTCTTT.

This sequence joins TRBV18 and TRBJ1-1; the D gene is possibly TRBD1 (6 bases). V was cut by 6 bases and J by 4 bases, with 15 bases left in between. CDR3 size: 14 residues. The germline V gene has CDR1 KGHSH and CDR2 LQKENI. The CDR3 nucleotides read TGTGCCAGCTCCCCGGCGGGGGGCGGCACTGAAGCTTTCTTT. Its protein is CASSPAGGGTEAFF. The full variable domain, rest sourced from reference TRBV18 and TRBJ1-1, is NAGVMQNPRHLVRRRGQEARLRCSPMKGHSHVYWYRQLPEEGLKFMVYLQKENIIDESGMPKERFSAEFPKEGPSILRIQQVVRGDSAAYFCASSPAGGGTEAFFGQGTRLTVV.

The chain has TRBV4-1 and TRBJ2-4; D possibly corresponds to TRBD2 (5 bases). V lost 3 bases to trimming and J lost 6 bases, with 18 bases between them. From germline, CDR1 is MGHRA and CDR2 YSYEKL. CDR3 length equals 16 residues. The CDR3 DNA is TGCGCCAGCAGCCAGCCCCCCGGGCATGGAGGAAACATTCAGTACTTC. Translating it yields CASSQPPGHGGNIQYF.

This clone was counted a single time. Other DNA sequences from this sample encode an identical CDR3 as well. The chain links TRBV5-5 to TRBJ2-1; TRBD1 matches 10 bases. CDR1 and CDR2 from the germline V gene are SGHKS and YYEKEE (reference sequence). Trimming at V came to 4 bases and at J to 2 bases, leaving 3 bases not matched to a gene. This CDR3 is 15 amino acids long. The CDR3 coding sequence is TGTGCCAGCAGCGGAGGACAGGGGGCCTACAATGAGCAGTTCTTC. It is translated as CASSGGQGAYNEQFF.

J is TRBJ2-3 and V is TRBV19; D ambiguous. This CDR3 contains 12 residues. Germline CDR1 and CDR2: LNHDA and SQIVND (reference sequence). V dropped 2 bases and J dropped 6 bases, with 6 bases sitting between them. The CDR3 coding sequence is TGTGCCAGTAGTATATATGGCGATACGCAGTATTTT. Encoded protein: CASSIYGDTQYF.

The CDR3 reads CASSLIRETQYF. Written as DNA, the CDR3 is TGTGCCAGCAGTTTGATCAGAGAGACCCAGTACTTC. The chain couples TRBV12-3 or TRBV12-4 to TRBJ2-5, with D uncertain. Trimming cost V 3 bases and J 4 bases, with 6 bases left between them. The length of the CDR3 is 12 residues.

The rearrangement joins TRBV10-2 to TRBJ1-1; no clear D gene. Deletions cut 1 base from V and 8 bases from J, with 8 bases between. Germline values: CDR1 WSHSY, CDR2 SAAADI. The CDR3 sequence is 12 residues long. The CDR3: CASSELREEAFF. In DNA, the CDR3 is TGCGCCAGCAGTGAGTTACGGGAGGAAGCTTTCTTT.

V is TRBV3-1 (or the pseudogene TRBV3-2) and J is TRBJ2-1; no firm D call. Trimming removed 2 bases from V and 5 bases from J, with 7 bases in between. This CDR3 contains 13 residues. The germline gives CDR1 LGHDT, CDR2 YNNKEL (reference sequence). The CDR3 loop is CASSQRTDNEQFF. The CDR3 coding sequence is TGTGCCAGCAGCCAAAGAACGGACAATGAGCAGTTCTTC.

This rearrangement joins TRBV3-1 (or the pseudogene TRBV3-2) to TRBJ1-2, with D maybe TRBD1 (5 bases). Trimming took off 0 bases at V and 13 bases at J, with 15 bases between the two ends. From germline, CDR1 is LGHDT and CDR2 YNNKEL (reference sequence). This CDR3 is built from 13 residues. The CDR3 DNA is TGTGCCAGCAGCCAAGAGGCAGGGAATAGAGGCACCTTC. Translation: CASSQEAGNRGTF.

V and J are TRBV29-1 and TRBJ2-3; TRBD2 aligns across 7 bases. The V gene end was trimmed by 0 bases and the J gene end by 2 bases; junction bases not matched to a gene: 5. Looked up from germline, CDR1 is SQVTM and CDR2 is ANQGSEA. The CDR3 length is 15 residues. The CDR3 here is CSVEDGGLHTDTQYF. Here the CDR3 DNA reads TGCAGCGTTGAAGATGGGGGACTACACACAGATACGCAGTATTTT.

V gene TRBV5-6 combines with J gene TRBJ1-2; D not resolved. Between the trimmed V and J ends, which lost 4 bases and 7 bases, there was a span of 14 bases. Germline lookup yields CDR1 SGHDT and CDR2 YYEEEE. The CDR3 loop spans 13 amino acids. The CDR3 DNA follows: TGTGCCAGCAGCCAAGCGGGGATGGGTGGCTACACCTTC. This encodes CASSQAGMGGYTF.

The chain has TRBV11-2 and TRBJ2-1, with TRBD2 matching over 7 bases. The CDR3 is 15 amino acids. Losses at the gene ends were 2 bases for V and 4 bases for J; bases not matched to a gene: 5. Germline values: CDR1 SGHAT, CDR2 FQNNGV. CDR3 residues: CASSLRLAPYNEQFF. CDR3 nucleotide sequence: TGTGCCAGCAGCTTAAGACTAGCACCGTACAATGAGCAGTTCTTC.

The V call is TRBV11-3, the J call TRBJ1-1; 8 nucleotides line up with TRBD1. Trimming at V came to 5 bases and at J to 10 bases, leaving 9 bases not matched to a gene. The CDR3 spans 13 residues. Germline values: CDR1 SGHNT, CDR2 YENEEA. CDR3 nucleotide sequence: TGTGCCAGCAGCCCTGGACAGGGTACCCGAGCTTTCTTT. Translated, it gives CASSPGQGTRAFF.

The chain couples TRBV12-3 or TRBV12-4 to TRBJ2-2, with D possibly TRBD2 on 5 matching bases. The length of the CDR3 is 12 residues. The V gene lost 7 bases and the J gene lost 4 bases, with 7 bases spanning the gap. The CDR3 here is CASTGSTGELFF. For the CDR3, the DNA is TGTGCCAGCACGGGAAGCACCGGGGAGCTGTTTTTT.

The chain uses TRBV27 and TRBJ2-3; the D is unclear. Germline CDR1 MNHEY, CDR2 SMNVEV (reference sequence). The CDR3 runs 13 residues. V was shortened by 10 bases and J by 3 bases, with 14 bases between the two germline ends. CDR3 DNA sequence: TGTGCCACTGTACGGTTGTCAACAGATACGCAGTATTTT. Translation: CATVRLSTDTQYF.

In its sample, this clone was seen once. The chain joins TRBV20-1 to TRBJ2-1, with 9 bases fitting TRBD2. The germline V gene encodes CDR1 DFQATT and CDR2 SNEGSKA (reference sequence). Trimming removed 3 bases from V and 12 bases from J; junction bases left unmatched: 9. The CDR3 spans 13 residues. Written as DNA, the CDR3 is TGCAGTGCTAGTTGGCTAGCGGGACGAGGGCAGTTCTTC. It specifies CSASWLAGRGQFF.

In this sample, this clone turned up once. The genes are TRBV7-2 and TRBJ2-7; D ambiguous. CDR3 length equals 12 residues. V lost 1 base and J lost 8, with 9 bases in between. CDR1 and CDR2 (germline): SGHTA, FQGNSA. The CDR3 sequence is CASSLDGAKQYF. The CDR3 DNA sequence: TGTGCCAGCAGCTTAGATGGAGCGAAGCAGTACTTC.

V and J are TRBV7-3 and TRBJ1-2, with D possibly TRBD1 on 6 matching bases. Trimming left V 5 bases short and J 6 bases short, with 13 bases between. In germline, CDR1 is SGHTA, CDR2 FQGTGA. This CDR3 comprises 13 residues. For the CDR3, the DNA is TGTGCCAGCAGCACGCCCAGGGGAAATGGCTACACCTTC. Encoded protein: CASSTPRGNGYTF.

This clone was seen a few times. The chain combines TRBV18 with TRBJ1-2, with TRBD1 as a possible D gene (5 bases). The germline V and J ends were trimmed by 1 base and 1 base, with 13 bases remaining between them. CDR1 and CDR2 from the germline V gene are KGHSH and LQKENI. The CDR3 length is 16 residues. CDR3 protein: CASSPLRGIDNYGYTF. The CDR3 DNA reads as TGTGCCAGCTCACCACTTCGGGGGATAGATAACTATGGCTACACCTTC.

The chain joins TRBV20-1 to TRBJ1-2; TRBD1 aligns across 9 bases. This CDR3 spans 17 amino acids. Germline V gene data show CDR1 as DFQATT and CDR2 as SNEGSKA (reference sequence). V lost 3 bases, J lost 4 bases, and 15 bases stayed unmatched. CDR3 coding DNA: TGCAGTGCTAGTAGGTCTACAGGGGGCGCGCTGGGCTATGGCTACACCTTC. It translates to CSASRSTGGALGYGYTF.

About this clone itself: The identical CDR3 is also encoded by other nucleotide sequences in the sample. The chain employs TRBV5-1 and TRBJ2-2; D is perhaps TRBD2 (6 bases). The CDR3 contains 13 residues. The germline CDR1 and CDR2 sequences are SGHRS and YFSETQ. Trimming removed 7 bases from V and 2 bases from J, with 9 bases in between. The CDR3 is CASGTSNTGELFF. The CDR3 bases are TGCGCCAGCGGGACTTCCAACACCGGGGAGCTGTTTTTT.

J is TRBJ2-1 and V is TRBV6-6; TRBD2 agrees at 10 bases. Germline CDR1 MNHNY, CDR2 SVGAGI (reference sequence). The junction had 3 bases not matched to a gene; V was cut back by 4 bases and J by 3 bases. The CDR3 contains 15 residues. The CDR3 reads CASSSRTSGYNEQFF. The CDR3 DNA reads TGTGCCAGCAGTTCCCGGACTAGCGGCTACAATGAGCAGTTCTTC.

This clone has a handful of counts. The CDR3, as DNA: TGTGCCAGTAGTAATTCCATTAGAGGAGAGACCCAGTACTTC. This translates into CASSNSIRGETQYF. The chain has TRBV19 and TRBJ2-5; D is ambiguous. V lost 4 bases to trimming and J lost 4 bases, with 13 bases between them. Germline CDR1 is LNHDA and CDR2 is SQIVND (reference sequence). The CDR3 covers 14 residues. Drawing the rest from reference TRBV19 and TRBJ2-5, the complete variable domain is DGGITQSPKYLFRKEGQNVTLSCEQNLNHDAMYWYRQDPGQGLRLIYYSQIVNDFQKGDIAEGYSVSREKKESFPLTVTSAQKNPTAFYLCASSNSIRGETQYFGPGTRLLVL.

This clone came up a few times. This rearrangement joins TRBV27 to TRBJ2-7, with D hard to call. In germline, CDR1 is MNHEY, CDR2 SMNVEV (reference sequence). There are 13 residues in the CDR3. V gave up 2 bases and J gave up 0 bases, with 5 bases separating them. This CDR3 is CASSLLASYEQYF. CDR3 nucleotide sequence: TGTGCCAGCAGTTTACTGGCCTCCTACGAGCAGTACTTC.

This chain joins TRBV5-6 and TRBJ2-1; D may be TRBD2 (6 bases). Germline lookup yields CDR1 SGHDT and CDR2 YYEEEE. The length of the CDR3 is 14 residues. V was cut by 4 bases and J by 8 bases, with 16 bases left in between. This CDR3 is CASSGDLGGYEQFF. DNA of the CDR3: TGTGCCAGCAGCGGGGACTTGGGCGGATATGAGCAGTTCTTC. Variable domain in full (rest from reference TRBV5-6 and TRBJ2-1): DAGVTQSPTHLIKTRGQQVTLRCSPKSGHDTVSWYQQALGQGPQFIFQYYEEEERQRGNFPDRFSGHQFPNYSSELNVNALLLGDSALYLCASSGDLGGYEQFFGPGTRLTVL.